The entry below describes one T cell receptor beta chain. The antigen remains undetermined. These data come from a study of monozygotic twins with inflammatory bowel disease. Findings of the study overall: Healthy co-twins, by inverse Simpson, had higher TCRbeta diversity than their siblings with IBD.

The CDR3 extends over 15 amino acids. Germline-derived CDR1 and CDR2 are LNHNV and YYDKDF (reference sequence). The template-switching step introduced UMIs that carried a 6-nucleotide sample barcode. TCRdb reprocessed the 5' RACE reads and keeps a single row for each CDR3 protein, giving no DNA. This repertoire includes 300,000 to 400,000 distinct CDR3 sequences. This rearrangement joins TRBV15 to TRBJ2-7; TCRdb indicates TRBD1, and absent DNA this call remains unverified. The origin of this receptor is a human donor with ulcerative colitis or Crohn's disease, or a healthy co-twin of an affected twin (not recorded which). The sample consisted of blood. This CDR3 reads CATSRDRDSSGEQYF.